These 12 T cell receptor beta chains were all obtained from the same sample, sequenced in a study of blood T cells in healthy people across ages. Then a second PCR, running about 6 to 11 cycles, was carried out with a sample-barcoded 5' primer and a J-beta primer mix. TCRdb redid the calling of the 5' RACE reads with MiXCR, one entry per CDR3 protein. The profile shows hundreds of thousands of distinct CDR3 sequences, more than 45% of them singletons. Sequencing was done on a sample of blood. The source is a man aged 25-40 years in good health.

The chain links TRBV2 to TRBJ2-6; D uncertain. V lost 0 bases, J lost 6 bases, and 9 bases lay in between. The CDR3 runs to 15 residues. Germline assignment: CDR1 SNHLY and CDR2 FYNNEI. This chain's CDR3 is CASSEALGQANVLTF. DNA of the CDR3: TGTGCCAGCAGTGAAGCGCTTGGGCAGGCCAACGTCCTGACTTTC.

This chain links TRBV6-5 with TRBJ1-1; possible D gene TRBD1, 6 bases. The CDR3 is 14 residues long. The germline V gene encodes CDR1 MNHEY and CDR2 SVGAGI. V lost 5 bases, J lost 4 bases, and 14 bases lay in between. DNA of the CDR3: TGTGCCAGCAGTCCCCGGGCGGGGGCCACTGAAGCTTTCTTT. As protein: CASSPRAGATEAFF.

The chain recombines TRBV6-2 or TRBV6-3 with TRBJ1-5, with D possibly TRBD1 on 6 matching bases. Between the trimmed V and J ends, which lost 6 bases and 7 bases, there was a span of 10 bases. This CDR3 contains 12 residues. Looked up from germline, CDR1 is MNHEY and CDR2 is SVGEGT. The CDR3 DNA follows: TGTGCCAGCAGAACCGGGACACAGCCCCAGCATTTT. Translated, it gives CASRTGTQPQHF.

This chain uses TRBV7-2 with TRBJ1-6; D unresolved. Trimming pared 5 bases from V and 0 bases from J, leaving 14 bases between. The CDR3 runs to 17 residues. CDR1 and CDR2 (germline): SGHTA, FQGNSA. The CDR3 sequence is CASSRYWRSSYNSPLHF. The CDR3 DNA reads TGTGCCAGCAGCCGATACTGGCGGAGCTCCTATAATTCACCCCTCCACTTT.

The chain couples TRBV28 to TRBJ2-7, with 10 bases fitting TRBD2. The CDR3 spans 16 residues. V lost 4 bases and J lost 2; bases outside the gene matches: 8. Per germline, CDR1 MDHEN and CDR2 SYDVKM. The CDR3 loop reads CASSSSSGRIAYEQYF. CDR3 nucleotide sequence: TGTGCCAGCAGTTCCAGTAGCGGGAGGATCGCCTACGAGCAGTACTTC.

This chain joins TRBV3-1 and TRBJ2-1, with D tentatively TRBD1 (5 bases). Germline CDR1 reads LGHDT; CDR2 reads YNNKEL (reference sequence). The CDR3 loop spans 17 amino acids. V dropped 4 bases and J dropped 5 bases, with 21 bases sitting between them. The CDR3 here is CASSPTLNLGANNEQFF. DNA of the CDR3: TGTGCCAGCAGCCCCACACTTAATCTTGGGGCGAACAATGAGCAGTTCTTC.

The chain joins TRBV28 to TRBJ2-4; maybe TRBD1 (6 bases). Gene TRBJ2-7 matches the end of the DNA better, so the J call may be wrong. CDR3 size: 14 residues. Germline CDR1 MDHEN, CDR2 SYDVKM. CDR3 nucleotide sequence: TGTGCCAGCAGCGCTCCGGGACATAGAGACGAGCAGTACTTC. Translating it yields CASSAPGHRDEQYF.

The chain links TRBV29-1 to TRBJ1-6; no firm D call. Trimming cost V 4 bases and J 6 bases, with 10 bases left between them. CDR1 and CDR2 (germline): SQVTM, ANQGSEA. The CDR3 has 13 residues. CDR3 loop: CSVAYDCNSPLHF. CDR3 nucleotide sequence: TGCAGCGTTGCGTACGACTGTAATTCACCCCTCCACTTT.

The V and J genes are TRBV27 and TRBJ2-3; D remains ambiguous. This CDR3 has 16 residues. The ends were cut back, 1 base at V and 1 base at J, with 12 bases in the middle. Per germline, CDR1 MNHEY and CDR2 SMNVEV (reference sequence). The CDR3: CASSLFQAVRTDTQYF. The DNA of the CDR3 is TGTGCCAGCAGTTTATTTCAGGCAGTCCGCACAGATACGCAGTATTTT.

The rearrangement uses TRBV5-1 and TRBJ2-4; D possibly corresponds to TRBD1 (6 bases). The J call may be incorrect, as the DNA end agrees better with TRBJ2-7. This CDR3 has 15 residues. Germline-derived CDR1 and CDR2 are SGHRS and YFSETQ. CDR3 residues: CASSIRDKGRDEQYF. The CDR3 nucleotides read TGCGCCAGCAGCATCCGGGACAAAGGAAGGGACGAGCAGTACTTC.

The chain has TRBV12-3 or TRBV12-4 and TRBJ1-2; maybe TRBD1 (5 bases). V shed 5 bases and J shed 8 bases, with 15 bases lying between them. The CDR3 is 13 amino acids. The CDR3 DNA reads TGTGCCAGCAGTCCGGGGGAGTGGGGGGGCTACACCTTC. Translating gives CASSPGEWGGYTF.

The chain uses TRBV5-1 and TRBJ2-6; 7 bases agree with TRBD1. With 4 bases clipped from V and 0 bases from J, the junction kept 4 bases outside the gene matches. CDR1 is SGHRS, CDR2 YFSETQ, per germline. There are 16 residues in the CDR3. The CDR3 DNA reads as TGCGCCAGCAGCCAGGGACAGTTCTCTGGGGCCAACGTCCTGACTTTC. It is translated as CASSQGQFSGANVLTF.